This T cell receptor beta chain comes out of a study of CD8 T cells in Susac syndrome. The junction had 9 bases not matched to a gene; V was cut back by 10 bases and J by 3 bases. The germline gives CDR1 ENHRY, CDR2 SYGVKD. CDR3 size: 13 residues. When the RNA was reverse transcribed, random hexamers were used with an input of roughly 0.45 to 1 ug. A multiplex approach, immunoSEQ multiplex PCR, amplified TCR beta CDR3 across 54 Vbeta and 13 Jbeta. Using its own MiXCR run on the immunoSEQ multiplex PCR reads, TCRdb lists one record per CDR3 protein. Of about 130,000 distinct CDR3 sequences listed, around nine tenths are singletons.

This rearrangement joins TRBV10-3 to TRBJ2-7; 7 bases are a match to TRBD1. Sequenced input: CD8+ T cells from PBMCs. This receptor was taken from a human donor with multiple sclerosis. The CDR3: CATRDSAVYEQYF. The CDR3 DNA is TGTGCCACCCGGGACAGCGCCGTCTACGAGCAGTACTTC.